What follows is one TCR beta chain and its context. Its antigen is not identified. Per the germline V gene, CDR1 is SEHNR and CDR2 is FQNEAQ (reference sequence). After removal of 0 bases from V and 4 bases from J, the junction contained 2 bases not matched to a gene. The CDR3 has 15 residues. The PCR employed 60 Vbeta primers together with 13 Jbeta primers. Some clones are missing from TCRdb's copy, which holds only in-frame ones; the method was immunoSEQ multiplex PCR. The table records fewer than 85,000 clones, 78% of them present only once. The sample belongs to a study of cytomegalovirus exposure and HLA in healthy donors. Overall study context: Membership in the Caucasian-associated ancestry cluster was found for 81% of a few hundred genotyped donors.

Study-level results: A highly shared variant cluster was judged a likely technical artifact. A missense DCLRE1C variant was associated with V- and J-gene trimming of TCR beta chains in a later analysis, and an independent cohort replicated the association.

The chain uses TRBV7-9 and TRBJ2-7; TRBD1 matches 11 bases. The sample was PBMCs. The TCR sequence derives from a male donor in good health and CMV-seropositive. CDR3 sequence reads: CASSLAGQGDYEQYF. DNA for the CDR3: TGTGCCAGCAGCTTAGCGGGACAGGGGGATTACGAGCAGTACTTC.